The 7 T cell receptor beta chains reported below all come from one sample, sequenced in a study of cytomegalovirus exposure and HLA in healthy donors. Primers included in the PCR were 60 Vbeta and 13 Jbeta primers. Libraries were prepared by immunoSEQ multiplex PCR; TCRdb keeps only in-frame clonotypes and omits some of them. The sample holds some 96,000 clones, around 64% seen once. The sample was PBMCs. These receptors were obtained from a man aged 55 to 70 in good health and CMV-seronegative.

The chain recombines TRBV5-1 with TRBJ1-1; D gene unclear. Trimming stripped 2 bases from V and 0 bases from J, with 14 bases between. The CDR3 sequence is 16 residues long. Germline CDR1 is SGHRS and CDR2 is YFSETQ. CDR3 residues: CASSFSVPPLNTEAFF. DNA for the CDR3: TGCGCCAGCAGCTTCAGCGTCCCACCACTGAACACTGAAGCTTTCTTT.

The V and J genes are TRBV10-2 and TRBJ2-1, with 12 bases lining up with TRBD2. V gave up 3 bases and J gave up 6 bases; unmatched junction bases: 6. From germline, CDR1 is WSHSY and CDR2 SAAADI. This CDR3 is built from 16 residues. CDR3 in amino acids: CASSDWGTSGFNEQFF. The CDR3 DNA sequence: TGCGCCAGCAGTGATTGGGGGACTAGCGGGTTCAATGAGCAGTTCTTC.

The chain uses TRBV7-9 and TRBJ2-1; D gene uncertain. CDR1 is SEHNR and CDR2 is FQNEAQ in the germline V gene (reference sequence). V lost 2 bases to trimming and J lost 9 bases, with 8 bases between them. The CDR3 length is 12 residues. The CDR3 coding sequence is TGTGCCAGCAGCTTAAACTCGGGTGAGCAGTTCTTC. Its translation is CASSLNSGEQFF.

This clone was recorded once. The chain joins TRBV6-5 to TRBJ2-5; 10 positions agree with TRBD2. The CDR3 consists of 16 residues. V gave up 0 bases and J gave up 5 bases; unmatched junction bases: 6. Per the germline V gene, CDR1 is MNHEY and CDR2 is SVGAGI. The CDR3 coding sequence is TGTGCCAGCAGTTACTCGATTAGTAGCGGGAGGGAGACCCAGTACTTC. Protein product: CASSYSISSGRETQYF.

V and J are TRBV5-1 and TRBJ1-1; D possibly corresponds to TRBD1 (5 bases). CDR1 and CDR2 (germline): SGHRS, YFSETQ. The CDR3 has 13 residues. Deletions cut 0 bases from V and 8 bases from J, with 11 bases between. The DNA of the CDR3 is TGCGCCAGCAGCTTGGTTAGGGGAACAGAAGCTTTCTTT. Protein: CASSLVRGTEAFF.

The V call is TRBV5-1, the J call TRBJ2-7; D is perhaps TRBD1 (5 bases). Trimming left V 8 bases short and J 5 bases short, with 17 bases between. This CDR3 is 13 amino acids long. In germline, CDR1 is SGHRS, CDR2 YFSETQ. The CDR3 loop reads CARRGHQAHEQYF. Here the CDR3 DNA reads TGCGCCAGAAGGGGTCACCAAGCCCACGAGCAGTACTTC.

This chain links TRBV25-1 with TRBJ1-2; no clear D. This CDR3 spans 12 amino acids. Germline loops: CDR1 MGHDK, CDR2 SYGVNS. V lost 6 bases to trimming and J lost 4 bases, with 9 bases between them. CDR3 DNA sequence: TGTGCCAGCAGAGACTTAAGCTATGGCTACACCTTC. Its protein product is CASRDLSYGYTF.